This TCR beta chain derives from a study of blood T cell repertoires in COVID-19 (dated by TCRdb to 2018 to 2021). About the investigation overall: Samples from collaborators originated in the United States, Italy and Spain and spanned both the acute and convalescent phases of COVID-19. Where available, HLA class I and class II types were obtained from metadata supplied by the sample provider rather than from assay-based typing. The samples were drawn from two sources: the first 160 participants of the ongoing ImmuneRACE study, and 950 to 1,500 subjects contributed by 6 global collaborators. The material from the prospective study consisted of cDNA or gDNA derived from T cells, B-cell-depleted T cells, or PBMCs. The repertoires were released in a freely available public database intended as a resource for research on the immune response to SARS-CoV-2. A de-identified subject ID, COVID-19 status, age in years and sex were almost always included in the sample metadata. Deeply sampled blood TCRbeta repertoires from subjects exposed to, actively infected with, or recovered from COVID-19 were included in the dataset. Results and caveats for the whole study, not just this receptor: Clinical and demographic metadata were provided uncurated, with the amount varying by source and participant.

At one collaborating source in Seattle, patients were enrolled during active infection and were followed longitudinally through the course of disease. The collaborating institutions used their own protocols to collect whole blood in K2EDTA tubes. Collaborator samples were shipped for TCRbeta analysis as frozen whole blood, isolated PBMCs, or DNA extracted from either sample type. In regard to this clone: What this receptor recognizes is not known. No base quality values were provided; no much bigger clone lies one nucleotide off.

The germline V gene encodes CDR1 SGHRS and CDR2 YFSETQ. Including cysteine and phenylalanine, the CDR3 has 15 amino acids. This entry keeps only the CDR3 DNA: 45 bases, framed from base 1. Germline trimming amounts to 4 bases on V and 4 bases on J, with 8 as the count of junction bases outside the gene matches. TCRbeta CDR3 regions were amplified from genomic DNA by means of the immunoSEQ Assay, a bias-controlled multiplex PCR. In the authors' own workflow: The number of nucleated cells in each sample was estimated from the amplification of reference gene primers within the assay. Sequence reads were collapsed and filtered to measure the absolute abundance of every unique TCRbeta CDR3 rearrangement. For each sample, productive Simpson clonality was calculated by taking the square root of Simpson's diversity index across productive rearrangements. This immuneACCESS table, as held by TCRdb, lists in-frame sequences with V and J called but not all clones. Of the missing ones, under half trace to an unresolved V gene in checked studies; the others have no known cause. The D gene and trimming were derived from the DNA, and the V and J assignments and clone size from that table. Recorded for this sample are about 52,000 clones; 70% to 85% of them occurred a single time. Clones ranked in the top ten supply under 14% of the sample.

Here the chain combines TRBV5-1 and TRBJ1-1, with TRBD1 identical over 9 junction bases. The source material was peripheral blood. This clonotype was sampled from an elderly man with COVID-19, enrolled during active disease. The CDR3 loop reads CASSTGQGFGTEAFF. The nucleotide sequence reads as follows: TGCGCCAGCAGCACGGGACAGGGCTTCGGCACTGAAGCTTTCTTT.